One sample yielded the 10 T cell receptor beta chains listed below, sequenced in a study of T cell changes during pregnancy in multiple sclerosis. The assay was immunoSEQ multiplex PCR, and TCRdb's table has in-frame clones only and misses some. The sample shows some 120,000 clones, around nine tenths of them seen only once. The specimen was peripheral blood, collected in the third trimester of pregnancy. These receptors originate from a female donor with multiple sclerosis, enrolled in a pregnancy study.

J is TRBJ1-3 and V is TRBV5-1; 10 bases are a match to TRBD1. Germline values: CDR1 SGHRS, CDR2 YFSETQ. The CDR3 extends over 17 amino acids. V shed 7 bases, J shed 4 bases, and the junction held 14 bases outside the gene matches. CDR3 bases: TGCGCCAGCCGAACCGGGACAGGGGCTCTTGAAGGAAACACCATATATTTT. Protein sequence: CASRTGTGALEGNTIYF.

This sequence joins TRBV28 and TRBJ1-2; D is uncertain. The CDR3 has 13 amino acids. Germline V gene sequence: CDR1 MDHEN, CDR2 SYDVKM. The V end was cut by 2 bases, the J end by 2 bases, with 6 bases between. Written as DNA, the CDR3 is TGTGCCAGCAGTTTAGAGGGAAACTATGGCTACACCTTC. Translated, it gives CASSLEGNYGYTF.

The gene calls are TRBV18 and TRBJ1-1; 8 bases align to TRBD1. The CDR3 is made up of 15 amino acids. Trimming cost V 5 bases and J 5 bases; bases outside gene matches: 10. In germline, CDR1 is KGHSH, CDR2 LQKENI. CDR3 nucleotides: TGTGCCAGCTCAACCTGGACAGGGACGGGGACTGAAGCTTTCTTT. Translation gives CASSTWTGTGTEAFF.

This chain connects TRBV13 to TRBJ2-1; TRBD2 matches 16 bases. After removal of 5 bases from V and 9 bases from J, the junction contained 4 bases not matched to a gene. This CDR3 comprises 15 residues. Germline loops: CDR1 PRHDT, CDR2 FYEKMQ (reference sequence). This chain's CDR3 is CASSPGLAGGREQFF. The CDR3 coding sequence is TGTGCCAGCAGCCCGGGACTAGCGGGAGGGCGTGAGCAGTTCTTC.

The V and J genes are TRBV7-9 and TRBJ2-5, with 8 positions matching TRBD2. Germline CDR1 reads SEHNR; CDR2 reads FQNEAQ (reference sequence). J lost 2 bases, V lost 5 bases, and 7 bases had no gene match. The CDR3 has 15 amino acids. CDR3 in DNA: TGTGCCAGCAGCGCGAGACTAGCGTTGCAAGAGACCCAGTACTTC. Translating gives CASSARLALQETQYF.

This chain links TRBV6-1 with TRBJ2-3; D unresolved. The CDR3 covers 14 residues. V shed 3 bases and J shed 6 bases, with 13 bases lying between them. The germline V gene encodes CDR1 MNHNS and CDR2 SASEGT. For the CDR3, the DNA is TGTGCCAGCAGTGAGAACCCCCAGTGGGATACGCAGTATTTT. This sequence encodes CASSENPQWDTQYF.

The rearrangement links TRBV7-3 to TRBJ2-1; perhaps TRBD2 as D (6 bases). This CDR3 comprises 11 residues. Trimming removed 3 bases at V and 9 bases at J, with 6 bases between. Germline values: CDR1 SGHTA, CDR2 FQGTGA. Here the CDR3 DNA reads TGTGCCAGCAGCTTGGGGGGTGAGCAGTTCTTC. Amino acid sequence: CASSLGGEQFF.

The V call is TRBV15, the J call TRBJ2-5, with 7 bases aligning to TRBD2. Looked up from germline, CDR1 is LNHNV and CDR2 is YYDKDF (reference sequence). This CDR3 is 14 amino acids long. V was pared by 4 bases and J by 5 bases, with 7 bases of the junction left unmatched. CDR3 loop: CATSTRLASETQYF. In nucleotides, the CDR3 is TGTGCCACCAGCACTAGACTAGCTAGCGAGACCCAGTACTTC.

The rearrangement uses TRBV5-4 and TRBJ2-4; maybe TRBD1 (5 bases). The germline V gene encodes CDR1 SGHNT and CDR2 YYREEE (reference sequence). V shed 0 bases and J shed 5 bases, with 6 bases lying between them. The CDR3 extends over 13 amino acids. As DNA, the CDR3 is TGTGCCAGCAGCTTGGGACAGCAAAACATTCAGTACTTC. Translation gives CASSLGQQNIQYF.

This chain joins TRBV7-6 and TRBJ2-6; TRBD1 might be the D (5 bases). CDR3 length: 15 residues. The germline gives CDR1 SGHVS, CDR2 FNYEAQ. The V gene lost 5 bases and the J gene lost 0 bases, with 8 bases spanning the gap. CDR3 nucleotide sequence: TGTGCCAGCAGCCAAGGGGCCTCTGGGGCCAACGTCCTGACTTTC. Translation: CASSQGASGANVLTF.